This TCR beta chain is drawn from a study of technical replicates of blood from several donors. V was pared by 3 bases and J by 3 bases, with 5 bases of the junction left unmatched. The CDR3 has 14 residues. Per germline, CDR1 SEHNR and CDR2 FQNEAQ (reference sequence). Using immunoSEQ multiplex PCR, the repertoire was profiled, and TCRdb retains in-frame clones only, with some absent. The sample carries about 74,000 clones, roughly 94% recorded once. This clone showed up just a few times. This sequence joins TRBV7-9 and TRBJ2-7; 7 positions match TRBD2. The sequenced sample was T cells isolated from PBMCs. This TCR was recovered from a human donor in good health. CDR3 coding DNA: TGTGCCAGCAGCTTCGCGGGGGACGTCTACGAGCAGTACTTC. As protein: CASSFAGDVYEQYF. Full variable domain (missing parts from reference TRBV7-9 and TRBJ2-7): DTGVSQNPRHKITKRGQNVTFRCDPISEHNRLYWYRQTLGQGPEFLTYFQNEAQLEKSRLLSDRFSAERPKGSFSTLEIQRTEQGDSAMYLCASSFAGDVYEQYFGPGTRLTVT.